Following are 27 T cell receptor beta chains from one sample sequenced in a study of blood T cell repertoires in COVID-19. The table came from immunoSEQ multiplex PCR; TCRdb's copy has only in-frame clones and leaves some out. The top ten hold under 20% of the sample, which has approximately 61,000 clones, around 90% seen once. The specimen sequenced was peripheral blood. The source is an elderly woman with active COVID-19.

The chain joins TRBV7-9 to TRBJ2-3; D not certain. The CDR3 totals 11 residues. Germline loops: CDR1 SEHNR, CDR2 FQNEAQ (reference sequence). Trimming took 5 bases from V and 4 from J, leaving 4 bases between them. The CDR3 loop reads CASSHADTQYF. The DNA of the CDR3 is TGTGCCAGCAGCCATGCAGATACGCAGTATTTT.

V and J are TRBV7-2 and TRBJ2-5; 8 bases are shared with TRBD1. V was pared by 5 bases and J by 0 bases, with 8 bases of the junction left unmatched. There are 16 residues in the CDR3. Germline values: CDR1 SGHTA, CDR2 FQGNSA. This CDR3 reads CASSDGTGLYQETQYF. In DNA, the CDR3 is TGTGCCAGCAGCGATGGGACAGGCCTCTACCAAGAGACCCAGTACTTC.

The chain employs TRBV7-6 and TRBJ2-2; 9 nucleotides align to TRBD1. This CDR3 contains 20 residues. Germline assignment: CDR1 SGHVS and CDR2 FNYEAQ. Trimming took 0 bases from V and 1 from J; bases not matched to a gene: 12. The CDR3 region has the DNA TGTGCCAGCAGCTTAGCTCCGGGACAGGGTACGGGGGTGAACACCGGGGAGCTGTTTTTT. Translation: CASSLAPGQGTGVNTGELFF.

The CDR3 loop reads CASSQVGLADPYEQYF. The CDR3 DNA follows: TGTGCCAGCAGCCAAGTAGGACTAGCGGACCCTTACGAGCAGTACTTC. The chain uses TRBV4-2 and TRBJ2-7, with 10 bases identical to TRBD2. In germline, CDR1 is LGHNA, CDR2 YNFKEQ. The CDR3 totals 16 residues. Trimming at V came to 1 base and at J to 4 bases, leaving 7 bases not matched to a gene.

This clone has only a few counts. The chain links TRBV5-1 to TRBJ1-1, with 10 bases aligning to TRBD1. CDR1 and CDR2 (germline): SGHRS, YFSETQ. J was trimmed by 5 bases and V by 0 bases; bases with no gene match: 4. CDR3 length: 15 residues. The CDR3 loop reads CASSLAVGQGTEAFF. CDR3 nucleotide sequence: TGCGCCAGCAGCTTGGCGGTGGGACAGGGGACTGAAGCTTTCTTT.

This clone was observed a handful of times. The chain joins TRBV6-6 to TRBJ2-7; TRBD2 matches at 14 bases. The CDR3 covers 17 residues. Germline V gene sequence: CDR1 MNHNY, CDR2 SVGAGI (reference sequence). After removal of 5 bases from V and 4 bases from J, the junction contained 10 bases not matched to a gene. The chain's CDR3 is CASSRGTSGGSLYEQYF. CDR3 bases: TGTGCCAGCAGTCGCGGGACTAGCGGGGGAAGCTTGTACGAGCAGTACTTC.

This clone has just one count. The chain couples TRBV6-2 or TRBV6-3 to TRBJ2-1; D might be TRBD2 (5 bases). Trimming pared 2 bases from V and 9 bases from J, leaving 11 bases between. Germline V gives CDR1 MNHEY, CDR2 SVGEGT. CDR3 length equals 13 residues. CDR3 in DNA: TGTGCCAGCAGTTACCGAGGGCCGGGTGAGCAGTTCTTC. It encodes CASSYRGPGEQFF.

The chain uses TRBV7-3 and TRBJ2-3, with TRBD2 as a possible D gene (5 bases). The CDR3 has 14 residues. V dropped 11 bases and J dropped 3 bases, with 18 bases sitting between them. Germline CDR1 and CDR2: SGHTA and FQGTGA. In nucleotides, the CDR3 is TGTGCCCACTGGGGAGCAAGGACGACAGATACGCAGTATTTT. This translates into CAHWGARTTDTQYF.

This clone was recorded only once. The chain uses TRBV15 and TRBJ1-5; TRBD1 might be the D (5 bases). Trimming removed 1 base from V and 6 bases from J, with 10 bases in between. Per the germline V gene, CDR1 is LNHNV and CDR2 is YYDKDF (reference sequence). The CDR3 spans 14 residues. CDR3 nucleotides: TGTGCCACCAGCAGAGGACAGACGGCTCAGCCCCAGCATTTT. It encodes CATSRGQTAQPQHF.

This clone was seen more than once but under ten times. The chain joins TRBV19 to TRBJ2-7; TRBD1 matches at 7 bases. The V and J ends lost 4 bases and 3 bases, in that order; junction bases with no gene match: 6. Germline V gene sequence: CDR1 LNHDA, CDR2 SQIVND (reference sequence). This CDR3 has 14 residues. CDR3 sequence reads: CASSTPGQSYEQYF. The CDR3, as DNA: TGTGCCAGTAGTACTCCGGGACAGAGCTACGAGCAGTACTTC.

This clone occurred once. V is TRBV6-1 and J is TRBJ2-7; 8 bases align to TRBD1. CDR1 is MNHNS and CDR2 is SASEGT in the germline V gene. Trimming took 2 bases from V and 6 from J; bases not matched to a gene: 3. The CDR3 spans 13 residues. CDR3: CASSELDRVEQYF. CDR3 DNA: TGTGCCAGCAGTGAACTGGACAGGGTCGAGCAGTACTTC.

The CDR3 DNA follows: TGTGCCAGCTCCCTTGAGGGGGCTGGTGGCTACACCTTC. It is translated as CASSLEGAGGYTF. This chain links TRBV18 with TRBJ1-2; TRBD1 aligns across 7 bases. The CDR3 contains 13 residues. Germline trimming cut 6 bases from V and 7 bases from J; bases unmatched to any gene: 8. Germline-derived CDR1 and CDR2 are KGHSH and LQKENI.

This clone has a single count. The chain joins TRBV7-3 to TRBJ2-2, with no clear D. Trimming removed 0 bases at V and 1 base at J, with 3 bases between. The germline V gene encodes CDR1 SGHTA and CDR2 FQGTGA. The CDR3 runs to 14 residues. The CDR3 reads CASSLTRNTGELFF. The CDR3, as DNA: TGTGCCAGCAGCTTAACCAGGAACACCGGGGAGCTGTTTTTT.

The chain recombines TRBV6-5 with TRBJ2-3, with 7 positions matching TRBD1. The germline gives CDR1 MNHEY, CDR2 SVGAGI. J was trimmed by 1 base and V by 6 bases; bases with no gene match: 4. The CDR3 has 14 amino acids. CDR3 DNA: TGTGCCAGCAGCGGAGGACAGGGCACAGATACGCAGTATTTT. It specifies CASSGGQGTDTQYF.

V and J are TRBV5-1 and TRBJ2-5; D is possibly TRBD2 (5 bases). The CDR3 covers 15 residues. Trimming took off 0 bases at V and 3 bases at J, with 12 bases between the two ends. The V gene's germline CDR1 is SGHRS and CDR2 YFSETQ. CDR3 sequence (DNA): TGCGCCAGCAGCTTGGTTGGCGCGGGCAAAGAGACCCAGTACTTC. Its translation: CASSLVGAGKETQYF.

The chain carries TRBV5-1 and TRBJ2-3, with D possibly TRBD2 on 6 matching bases. This CDR3 region has 15 residues. Deletions cut 4 bases from V and 0 bases from J, with 12 bases between. Germline assignment: CDR1 SGHRS and CDR2 YFSETQ. The CDR3 sequence: CASSVGGASTDTQYF. The CDR3 coding sequence is TGCGCCAGCAGCGTCGGGGGTGCTAGCACAGATACGCAGTATTTT.

The chain links TRBV5-6 to TRBJ1-2; tentative D call: TRBD1 (6 bases). The germline V gene has CDR1 SGHDT and CDR2 YYEEEE. V was pared by 2 bases and J by 8 bases, with 16 bases between. The CDR3 covers 14 residues. CDR3 nucleotide sequence: TGTGCCAGCAGCTTTGGCAGGGGTATAGCGGGCTACACCTTC. Its translation is CASSFGRGIAGYTF. Combining the CDR3 with reference TRBV5-6 and TRBJ1-2 gives the whole variable domain DAGVTQSPTHLIKTRGQQVTLRCSPKSGHDTVSWYQQALGQGPQFIFQYYEEEERQRGNFPDRFSGHQFPNYSSELNVNALLLGDSALYLCASSFGRGIAGYTFGSGTRLTVV.

V and J are TRBV5-4 and TRBJ2-5; TRBD1 matches 8 bases. CDR1 is SGHNT and CDR2 is YYREEE in the germline V gene (reference sequence). The J segment lost 4 bases and the V segment lost 0 bases, leaving 2 bases of the junction unmatched. This CDR3 region has 14 residues. CDR3 sequence reads: CASSLGTGLETQYF. As DNA, the CDR3 is TGTGCCAGCAGCTTGGGGACAGGGTTAGAGACCCAGTACTTC.

The chain recombines TRBV7-2 with TRBJ2-1, with a tentative D call TRBD2 (5 bases). This CDR3 is 13 amino acids long. From germline, CDR1 is SGHTA and CDR2 FQGNSA. Trimming cost V 4 bases and J 4 bases, with 8 bases left between them. CDR3 protein: CASSSDYYNEQFF. The DNA of the CDR3 is TGTGCCAGCAGCTCAGACTATTACAATGAGCAGTTCTTC.

The chain couples TRBV7-2 to TRBJ2-1; perhaps TRBD1 as D (5 bases). This CDR3 contains 17 residues. The germline V and J ends were trimmed by 2 bases and 2 bases, with 16 bases remaining between them. CDR1 and CDR2 (germline): SGHTA, FQGNSA. CDR3 DNA sequence: TGTGCCAGCAGCTTAAAAGCGACAGCACTCGCCTACAATGAGCAGTTCTTC. It is translated as CASSLKATALAYNEQFF.

The genes are TRBV7-9 and TRBJ2-5; the D gene is possibly TRBD2 (7 bases). CDR1 is SEHNR, CDR2 FQNEAQ, per germline (reference sequence). Trimming cost V 0 bases and J 4 bases, with 12 bases left between them. The CDR3 is made up of 15 amino acids. CDR3 in DNA: TGTGCCAGCAGCTTAGCGGGGGGGCTCCGAGAGACCCAGTACTTC. The encoded protein is CASSLAGGLRETQYF.

V is TRBV19 and J is TRBJ2-1; 14 bases agree with TRBD2. The CDR3 loop spans 16 amino acids. Germline values: CDR1 LNHDA, CDR2 SQIVND (reference sequence). With 6 bases clipped from V and 9 bases from J, the junction kept 10 bases outside the gene matches. CDR3 DNA sequence: TGTGCCAGTAGCTCCCAGGGACTAGCGGGGGATGTTGAGCAGTTCTTC. Translating gives CASSSQGLAGDVEQFF.

The CDR3 spells CASSPRGAGVTEAFF. The CDR3 bases are TGTGCCAGCAGCCCGAGGGGGGCGGGGGTCACTGAAGCTTTCTTT. The chain carries TRBV9 and TRBJ1-1, with a tentative D call TRBD1 (6 bases). Germline V lookup: CDR1 SGDLS, CDR2 YYNGEE. The CDR3 totals 15 residues. With 4 bases removed from V and 4 bases from J, the gap between germline ends came to 17 bases.

V is TRBV5-6 and J is TRBJ2-2, with D perhaps matching TRBD1 (6 bases). This CDR3 spans 15 amino acids. V lost 4 bases to trimming and J lost 4 bases, with 14 bases between them. From germline, CDR1 is SGHDT and CDR2 YYEEEE. The CDR3 DNA follows: TGTGCCAGCAGCACGCGGACAGAGCTCACCGGGGAGCTGTTTTTT. This translates into CASSTRTELTGELFF.

The chain joins TRBV28 to TRBJ2-5; 12 bases line up with TRBD2. This CDR3 contains 15 residues. V shed 5 bases, J shed 5 bases, and the junction held 6 bases outside the gene matches. Germline V gene lookup returns CDR1 MDHEN and CDR2 SYDVKM. CDR3 protein: CASSPPSGGVETQYF. The CDR3 nucleotides read TGTGCCAGCAGTCCCCCTAGCGGGGGGGTGGAGACCCAGTACTTC.

This rearrangement joins TRBV7-8 to TRBJ2-3; D is undetermined. Trimming left V 4 bases short and J 4 bases short, with 12 bases between. Germline assignment: CDR1 SGHVS and CDR2 FQNEAQ. CDR3 length: 14 amino acids. CDR3 DNA sequence: TGTGCCAGCAGCTACCCTGTCGAGCCAGATACGCAGTATTTT. Its protein is CASSYPVEPDTQYF.

V and J are TRBV5-1 and TRBJ2-3; D not certain. V was pared by 0 bases and J by 2 bases, with 13 bases between. Germline-derived CDR1 and CDR2 are SGHRS and YFSETQ. The CDR3 loop spans 16 amino acids. The CDR3 nucleotides read TGCGCCAGCAGCTTGGAACCCCTATATCCCACAGATACGCAGTATTTT. This sequence encodes CASSLEPLYPTDTQYF.